Listed below are T cell receptor beta chains from one sample, sequenced in a study of regulatory T cells in long-lasting Graves disease. Each CDR3 protein is one row after TCRdb ran MiXCR on the multiplex PCR reads. Here the sample spans 390,000 or so distinct CDR3 sequences, 12% being singletons. These records were also assigned to another study, of T cells in Graves' hyperthyroidism and ophthalmopathy.

Material: peripheral blood mononuclear cells (PBMCs), obtained at new diagnosis, from a patient treated with antithyroid drugs. The source is a woman between 18 and 30 years old with Graves disease. The CDR3 runs from the conserved cysteine through the conserved F or W. The order of the fields is J gene, D gene, V gene, clone size, CDR3 protein, CDR3 DNA. A D gene is named only where the DNA matches it firmly. A row's size may be missing; if present it is once, few, many or a size class.

TRBJ2-3	TRBD1	TRBV7-9	many	CASSSSPGQSNTDTQYF	TGTGCCAGCAGCTCCAGTCCGGGACAGTCAAACACAGATACGCAGTATTTT
TRBJ2-1	TRBD2	TRBV7-9	many	CASSLGGRAGITMRQFF	TGTGCCAGCAGTCTAGGCGGGAGGGCAGGTATCACAATGAGGCAGTTCTTC
TRBJ1-1	.	TRBV18	.	CASSPTGTHGGHTEAFF	TGTGCCAGCTCACCGACGGGGACCCACGGGGGGCACACTGAAGCTTTCTTT
TRBJ1-2	TRBD1	TRBV11-2	many	CASSSFNRDRVGGYTF	TGTGCCAGCAGCTCTTTCAACAGGGACAGGGTGGGTGGCTACACCTTC
TRBJ2-7	.	TRBV2	many	CASSIIKVFYEQYF	TGTGCCAGCAGTATAATCAAGGTTTTCTACGAGCAGTACTTC
TRBJ2-5	.	TRBV11-1	few	CASSLDNQGTQYF	TGTGCCAGCAGCCTAGACAACCAAGGGACCCAGTACTTC
TRBJ1-2	.	TRBV4-2	.	CASSQAVEDSIYGYTF	TGTGCCAGCAGCCAAGCGGTCGAGGACAGCATCTATGGCTACACCTTC
TRBJ2-3	.	TRBV13	.	CASSSLAHSDTQYF	TGTGCCAGCAGCTCACTAGCTCATTCAGATACGCAGTATTTT
TRBJ2-1	TRBD2	TRBV5-1	many	CASRKGGAGDRSPYNEQFF	TGCGCCAGCAGGAAAGGGGGAGCGGGGGACCGCAGTCCTTACAATGAGCAGTTCTTC
TRBJ2-4	TRBD1	TRBV20-1	many	CSALGQGLAKNIQYF	TGCAGTGCCTTAGGACAGGGACTAGCCAAAAACATTCAGTACTTC
TRBJ2-5	.	TRBV6-1	many	CASSAGGAGGQETQYF	TGTGCCAGCAGTGCAGGGGGCGCGGGGGGACAAGAGACCCAGTACTTC
TRBJ1-6	.	TRBV20-1	few	CSARQFNSYNSPLHF	TGCAGTGCTAGACAATTCAACTCCTATAATTCACCCCTCCACTTT